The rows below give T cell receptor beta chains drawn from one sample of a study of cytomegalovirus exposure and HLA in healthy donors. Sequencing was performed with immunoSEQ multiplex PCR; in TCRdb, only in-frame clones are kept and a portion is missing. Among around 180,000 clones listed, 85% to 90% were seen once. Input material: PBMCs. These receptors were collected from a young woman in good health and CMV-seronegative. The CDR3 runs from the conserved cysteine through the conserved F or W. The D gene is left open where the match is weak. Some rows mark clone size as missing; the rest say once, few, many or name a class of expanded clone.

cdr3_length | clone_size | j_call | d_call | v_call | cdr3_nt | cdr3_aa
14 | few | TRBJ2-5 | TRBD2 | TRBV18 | TGTGCCAGCTCACCTTCGCGGGGGGGTGAGACCCAGTACTTC | CASSPSRGGETQYF
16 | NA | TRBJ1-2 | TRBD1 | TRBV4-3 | TGCGCCAGCAGGCACTCCGGGACAGGGGAAATATACGGCTACACCTTC | CASRHSGTGEIYGYTF
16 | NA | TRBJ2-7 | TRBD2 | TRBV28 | TGTGCCAGCAGCCTACTTAGCGGGGGGTCCTCCTACGAGCAGTACTTC | CASSLLSGGSSYEQYF
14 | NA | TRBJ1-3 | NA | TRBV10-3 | TGTGCCATCAGCTCTACAGGATCTGGAAACACCATATATTTT | CAISSTGSGNTIYF
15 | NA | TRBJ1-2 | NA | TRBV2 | TGTGCCAGCAGTGTCTCGGCTTTGGAGAACTATGGCTACACCTTC | CASSVSALENYGYTF
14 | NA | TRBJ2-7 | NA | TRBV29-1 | TGCAGCACAACCGGGGGACTCTCGGGCCTCGAGCAGTACTTC | CSTTGGLSGLEQYF
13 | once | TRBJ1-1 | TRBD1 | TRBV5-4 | TGTGCCAGCAGCTGGGGACAGGGTTTAGTGGCTTTCTTT | CASSWGQGLVAFF
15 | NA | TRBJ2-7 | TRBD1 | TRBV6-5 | TGTGCCAGCAGTTACCGGGACAGGGGGCCCTACGAGCAGTACTTC | CASSYRDRGPYEQYF
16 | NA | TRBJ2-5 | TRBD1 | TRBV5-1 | TGCGCCAGCAGCTTGTGGGGTCAGGGGGTAAGGGAGACCCAGTACTTC | CASSLWGQGVRETQYF
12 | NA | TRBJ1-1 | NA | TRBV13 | TGTGCCAGCAGCTTAGGGCGGACTGAAGCTTTCTTT | CASSLGRTEAFF
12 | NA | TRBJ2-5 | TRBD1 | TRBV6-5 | TGTGCCCTAGGGCAGGGGGCAGAGACCCAGTACTTC | CALGQGAETQYF
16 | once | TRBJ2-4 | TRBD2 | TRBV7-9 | TGTGCCAGCAGCTCAGCCGGGGGGGGGCCAGTAAACATTCAGTACTTC | CASSSAGGGPVNIQYF
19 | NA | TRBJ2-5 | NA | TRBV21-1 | TGTGCCAGCAGCAAACCAGAAGAGGCTAGCGGGAGAGGAGGAGAGACCCAGTACTTC | CASSKPEEASGRGGETQYF
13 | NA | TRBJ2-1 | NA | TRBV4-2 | TGTGCCAGCAGCCAAGATTCTGACAATGAGCAGTTCTTC | CASSQDSDNEQFF
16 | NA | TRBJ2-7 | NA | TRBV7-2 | TGTGCCAGCAGCTTGGCTGGTGGTAGCGGATATTACGAGCAGTACTTC | CASSLAGGSGYYEQYF
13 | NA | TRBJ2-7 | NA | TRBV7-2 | TGTGCCAGCAGCGGGGGCCGAGCCTACGAGCAGTACTTC | CASSGGRAYEQYF
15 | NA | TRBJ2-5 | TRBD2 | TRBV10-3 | TGTGCCACTTCTAGCGGGATTCCTCGGAGGGGGACCCAGTACTTC | CATSSGIPRRGTQYF
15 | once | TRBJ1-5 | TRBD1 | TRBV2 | TGTGCCAGCAGTCGACAGGGGGTTAGCAATCAGCCCCAGCATTTT | CASSRQGVSNQPQHF
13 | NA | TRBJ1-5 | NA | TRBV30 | TGTGCCTGCCTAACAGACATGGGGGGGCCCCAGCATTTT | CACLTDMGGPQHF
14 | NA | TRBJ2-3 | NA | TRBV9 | TGTGCCAGCAGCTCCCTGATTAGCACAGGTACGCAGTATTTT | CASSSLISTGTQYF
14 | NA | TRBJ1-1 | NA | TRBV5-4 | TGTGCCAGCAGGTCGGGGGGCGAGGACATTGAAGCTTTCTTT | CASRSGGEDIEAFF
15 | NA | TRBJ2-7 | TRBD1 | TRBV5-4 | TGTGCCAGCAGTTCCACCCGGGACAGGTCCTACGAGCAGTACTTC | CASSSTRDRSYEQYF
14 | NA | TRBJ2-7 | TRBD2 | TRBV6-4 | TGTGCCAGCAGTCAACTAGCGGGGGGGGACGAGCAGTACTTC | CASSQLAGGDEQYF
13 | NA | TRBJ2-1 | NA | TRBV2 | TGTGCCAGCGGGGAGACAGGAGACAATGAGCAGTTCTTC | CASGETGDNEQFF
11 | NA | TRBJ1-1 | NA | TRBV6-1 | TGTGCCAGCAAAATCTTCGGTGAAGCTTTCTTT | CASKIFGEAFF
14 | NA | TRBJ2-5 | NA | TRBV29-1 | TGCAGCGTTGAAGTCGGGTCGCTCCAAGAGACCCAGTACTTC | CSVEVGSLQETQYF
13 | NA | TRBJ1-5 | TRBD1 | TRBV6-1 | TGTGCCAGCAGCCTGACAGGGAGTCAGCCCCAGCATTTT | CASSLTGSQPQHF
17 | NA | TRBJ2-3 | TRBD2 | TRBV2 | TGTGCCAGCAGTGCTCTTGCGGTAGCGGGAGCCGGAGATACGCAGTATTTT | CASSALAVAGAGDTQYF
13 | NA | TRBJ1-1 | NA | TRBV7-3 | TGTGCCAGCAGCCGACAGGACCGCACTGAAGCTTTCTTT | CASSRQDRTEAFF
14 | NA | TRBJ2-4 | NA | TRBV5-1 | TGCGCCAGCAGCTTGGCCAGTAACAAAAACATTCAGTACTTC | CASSLASNKNIQYF
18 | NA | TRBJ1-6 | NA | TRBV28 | TGTGCCAGCAGTTTATCAACGCTACGTTCGAGGCGGGTTTCACCCCTCCACTTT | CASSLSTLRSRRVSPLHF
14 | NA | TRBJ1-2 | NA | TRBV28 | TGTGCCAGCAGTTTATACCAAACAGGGTATGGCTACACCTTC | CASSLYQTGYGYTF
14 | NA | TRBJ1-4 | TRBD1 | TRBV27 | TGTGCCAGCAGCCGGACAGGGCTCAATGAAAAACTGTTTTTT | CASSRTGLNEKLFF
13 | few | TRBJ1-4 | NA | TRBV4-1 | TGCGCCAGCAGCCTCCTTCAGGGGGAAAAACTGTTTTTT | CASSLLQGEKLFF
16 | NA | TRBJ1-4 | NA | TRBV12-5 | TGTGCTAGTGGTTTGGTACGAACGGCAACTAATGAAAAACTGTTTTTT | CASGLVRTATNEKLFF
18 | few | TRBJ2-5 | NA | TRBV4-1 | TGCGCCAGCAGCCAGGGACATGGGGGGGGTGGTATGAGAGAGACCCAGTACTTC | CASSQGHGGGGMRETQYF
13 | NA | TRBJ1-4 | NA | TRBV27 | TGTGCCAGCAAAGCAGGGTTGGTGGGAAAACTGTTTTTT | CASKAGLVGKLFF
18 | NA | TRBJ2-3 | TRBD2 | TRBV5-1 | TGCGCCAGCAGCTGGAGGTCCGGGACTAGCGTTAGCACAGATACGCAGTATTTT | CASSWRSGTSVSTDTQYF
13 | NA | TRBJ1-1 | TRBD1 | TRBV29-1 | TGCAGCGTTCTAAGACAGGGGAACACTGAAGCTTTCTTT | CSVLRQGNTEAFF
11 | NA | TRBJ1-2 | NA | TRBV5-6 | TGTGCCAGCACCCGGGAGTATGGCTACACCTTC | CASTREYGYTF
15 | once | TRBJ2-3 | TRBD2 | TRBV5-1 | TGCGCCAGCAGCAGGGCGACTAGCGACACAGATACGCAGTATTTT | CASSRATSDTDTQYF
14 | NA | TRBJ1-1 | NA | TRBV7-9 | TGTGCCAGCAGCTCCCACAGGGCCTCGGGGGAAGCTTTCTTT | CASSSHRASGEAFF